These 18 T cell receptor beta chains were all obtained from the same sample, sequenced in a study of blood T cells in healthy people across ages. The use of a sample-barcoded 5' primer and a J-beta primer mix characterized a second PCR of roughly 6 to 11 cycles. TCRdb redid the calling of the 5' RACE reads with MiXCR, one entry per CDR3 protein. The sample yields about 1.6 million distinct CDR3 sequences, approximately 32% seen once. Sequencing input: blood. The receptors were sampled from a woman in her 30s in good health.

A note on this clonotype: Possible read error: a much larger clone is one base away. This chain joins TRBV29-1 and TRBJ2-5; 8 bases agree with TRBD2. There are 13 residues in the CDR3. Per germline, CDR1 SQVTM and CDR2 ANQGSEA. CDR3 loop: CRVSTRLAKTQYF. CDR3 sequence (DNA): TGCAGAGTCTCCACCCGACTAGCGAAGACCCAGTACTTC.

The CDR3 nucleotides are TGTGCCAGCAGCTTGTTTTGGGCAGACGACTATGGCTACACCTTC. As protein: CASSLFWADDYGYTF. The chain employs TRBV5-6 and TRBJ1-2; D not certain. The germline V gene encodes CDR1 SGHDT and CDR2 YYEEEE. The CDR3 contains 15 residues. The V end lost 1 base, the J end lost 3 bases, and 13 bases lay between the germline ends.

This clonotype was counted a few times. The rearrangement links TRBV29-1 to TRBJ2-1, with D perhaps matching TRBD1 (5 bases). CDR1 is SQVTM and CDR2 is ANQGSEA in the germline V gene. Deletions cut 0 bases from V and 3 bases from J, with 15 bases between. The CDR3 has 16 amino acids. The CDR3 DNA reads TGCAGCGTTGAAGATCTACCAGGGTCGGTCTACAATGAGCAGTTCTTC. This encodes CSVEDLPGSVYNEQFF.

The chain joins TRBV20-1 to TRBJ2-7; 8 nucleotides match TRBD2. CDR1 DFQATT and CDR2 SNEGSKA come from the germline V gene (reference sequence). The CDR3 runs to 15 residues. The junction had 11 bases not matched to a gene; V was cut back by 0 bases and J by 7 bases. For the CDR3, the DNA is TGCAGTGCTAGAGACCCGGGGGGGCCCGGCAATGAGCAGTACTTC. Its protein is CSARDPGGPGNEQYF.

The CDR3 DNA is TGTGCCAGCAGCCGACCCCTCTTCCCCTACGAGCAGTACTTC. It translates to CASSRPLFPYEQYF. J is TRBJ2-7 and V is TRBV7-2, with D hard to call. V lost 5 bases to trimming and J lost 2 bases, with 13 bases between them. CDR3 length equals 14 residues. The V gene's germline CDR1 is SGHTA and CDR2 FQGNSA.

Remarks on this clonotype: Being one base from a much bigger clone, this may be a read error. The DNA is left out, because the CDR3 cannot be placed on it with certainty; the CDR3 is given as TCRdb lists it. This sequence joins TRBV7-2 and TRBJ2-1. The CDR3 has 15 residues if both end residues are counted. Germline lookup yields CDR1 SGHTA and CDR2 FQGNSA. The CDR3 here is CASSFGRGSYNERFF.

The chain recombines TRBV15 with TRBJ2-7; 11 positions match TRBD2. V was pared by 5 bases and J by 7 bases, with 16 bases of the junction left unmatched. The germline V gene encodes CDR1 LNHNV and CDR2 YYDKDF (reference sequence). CDR3 length: 17 residues. The CDR3 DNA is TGTGCCACCAGCGCTCCTAGCCTAGCGGGGGGCCTCTATGAGCAGTACTTC. Protein sequence: CATSAPSLAGGLYEQYF.

This clonotype was seen many times. The chain uses TRBV7-3 and TRBJ2-1; 11 nucleotides agree with TRBD2. The CDR3 is 15 residues long. In germline, CDR1 is SGHTA, CDR2 FQGTGA. After removal of 5 bases from V and 3 bases from J, the junction contained 3 bases not matched to a gene. The CDR3 DNA is TGTGCCAGCAGCGCAACTAGCGGGGGCTACAATGAGCAGTTCTTC. The encoded protein is CASSATSGGYNEQFF.

The V call is TRBV9, the J call TRBJ2-1, with 7 bases aligning to TRBD1. This CDR3 has 14 residues. Trimming at V came to 3 bases and at J to 12 bases, leaving 12 bases not matched to a gene. Per germline, CDR1 SGDLS and CDR2 YYNGEE. CDR3: CASSADRSSDVQFF. In DNA, the CDR3 is TGTGCCAGCAGCGCGGACAGGTCCAGCGATGTGCAGTTCTTC.

This clonotype has a handful of counts. This chain connects TRBV15 to TRBJ2-6, with TRBD1 identical over 9 bases. This CDR3 contains 17 residues. Germline CDR1 LNHNV, CDR2 YYDKDF (reference sequence). Germline trimming cut 1 base from V and 0 bases from J; bases unmatched to any gene: 1. CDR3 residues: CATSRGTGASGANVLTF. In DNA, the CDR3 is TGTGCCACCAGCAGAGGGACAGGGGCCTCTGGGGCCAACGTCCTGACTTTC.

The chain couples TRBV7-9 to TRBJ2-1; D is unclear. The V and J ends lost 4 bases and 7 bases respectively, with 14 bases between them. The CDR3 is made up of 14 amino acids. Germline assignment: CDR1 SEHNR and CDR2 FQNEAQ (reference sequence). The CDR3, as DNA: TGTGCCAGCAGCTCCACGGGCATACAGAATGAGCAGTTCTTC. This gives the protein CASSSTGIQNEQFF.

This clonotype was recorded a few times. The chain combines TRBV5-1 with TRBJ2-7, with D perhaps TRBD1 or TRBD2 (7 bases each). Germline V gene lookup returns CDR1 SGHRS and CDR2 YFSETQ. The V and J ends lost 3 bases and 4 bases respectively, with 20 bases between them. The CDR3 has 16 amino acids. The CDR3 loop reads CASSSPGTAGGYEQYF. As DNA, the CDR3 is TGCGCCAGCAGCTCCCCTGGGACAGCCGGGGGGTACGAGCAGTACTTC.

The chain uses TRBV5-1 and TRBJ2-5, with D possibly TRBD2 on 6 matching bases. CDR3 length: 14 amino acids. V shed 2 bases and J shed 11 bases, with 19 bases lying between them. The germline gives CDR1 SGHRS, CDR2 YFSETQ. The CDR3: CASSFPSDHGEQYF. Here the CDR3 DNA reads TGCGCCAGCAGCTTTCCTAGCGATCATGGGGAGCAGTACTTC.

The rearrangement links TRBV20-1 to TRBJ2-6, with D unresolved. The CDR3 is 13 amino acids. The V gene's germline CDR1 is DFQATT and CDR2 SNEGSKA (reference sequence). The CDR3 loop is CSPHVSGANVLTF. CDR3 sequence (DNA): TGCAGCCCCCATGTCTCTGGGGCCAACGTCCTGACTTTC.

This clonotype occurred a few times. V and J are TRBV4-1 and TRBJ1-2; possibly TRBD1 for D (5 bases). There are 15 residues in the CDR3. Trimming removed 3 bases from V and 8 bases from J, with 19 bases in between. Germline CDR1 MGHRA, CDR2 YSYEKL. In nucleotides, the CDR3 is TGCGCCAGCAGCCATGTTGAAGGGGCGAAATCCGGCTACACCTTC. Translated, it gives CASSHVEGAKSGYTF.

This clonotype turned up a few times. The chain joins TRBV20-1 to TRBJ2-1, with 7 nucleotides matching TRBD2. Per the germline V gene, CDR1 is DFQATT and CDR2 is SNEGSKA (reference sequence). CDR3 length: 14 amino acids. J lost 4 bases, V lost 6 bases, and 9 bases had no gene match. CDR3 region: CSAESGTQYNEQFF. CDR3 bases: TGCAGTGCAGAAAGCGGGACTCAATACAATGAGCAGTTCTTC.

The chain recombines TRBV29-1 with TRBJ1-2; 10 bases line up with TRBD1. The V and J ends lost 4 bases and 4 bases, in that order; junction bases with no gene match: 6. The CDR3 is 14 residues long. CDR1 SQVTM and CDR2 ANQGSEA come from the germline V gene. The CDR3 DNA reads as TGCAGCGTTGCGGGACAGGGGTCAACCTATGGCTACACCTTC. Its translation is CSVAGQGSTYGYTF.

Comments on this clonotype: The junction departs from the called germline gene at one end, perhaps through a read error. V is TRBV7-2 and J is TRBJ2-7; D is uncertain. The end of the DNA aligns better with TRBJ2-5, so the J call may be wrong. The germline V gene has CDR1 SGHTA and CDR2 FQGNSA. CDR3 length: 13 residues. The chain's CDR3 is CAGSLVGEETQYF. In DNA, the CDR3 is TGTGCCGGCAGCTTAGTTGGGGAAGAGACCCAGTACTTC.